The 31 T cell receptor beta chains below were found in one sample sequenced in a study of T cell repertoires in cytomegalovirus infection. One entry per CDR3 protein results from TCRdb running MiXCR on the reads. The table has approximately 590,000 distinct CDR3 sequences, approximately 40% seen once. Their antigens are not known. This specimen was cultured PBMCs, taken from culture after CMV antigen stimulation. The receptor source for this set is a human donor in good health (CMV status not recorded). Some clones in this sample may be carry-over from other donors' samples.

The chain links TRBV7-2 to TRBJ1-4, with no clear D. V was pared by 5 bases and J by 10 bases, with 17 bases between. Germline V gene data show CDR1 as SGHTA and CDR2 as FQGNSA. This CDR3 region has 14 residues. The CDR3 sequence is CASSPGLEIGKLFF. The CDR3 DNA sequence: TGTGCCAGCAGCCCGGGCCTGGAAATAGGAAAACTGTTTTTT.

This rearrangement joins TRBV7-2 to TRBJ2-7; D remains unclear. V was trimmed by 2 bases and J by 3 bases, leaving 8 bases between them. Germline lookup yields CDR1 SGHTA and CDR2 FQGNSA. The CDR3 is made up of 13 amino acids. As DNA, the CDR3 is TGTGCCAGCAGCTTATGGTCTAACTACGAGCAGTACTTC. Translating gives CASSLWSNYEQYF.

This clonotype has more than one count but fewer than ten. This chain connects TRBV7-9 to TRBJ2-3; 7 bases fit TRBD2. With 1 base clipped from V and 3 bases from J, the junction kept 4 bases outside the gene matches. The germline V gene encodes CDR1 SEHNR and CDR2 FQNEAQ (reference sequence). The CDR3 extends over 15 amino acids. CDR3 bases: TGTGCCAGCAGCTTAGGGGCGGGAGTGACAGATACGCAGTATTTT. It specifies CASSLGAGVTDTQYF.

This clonotype has a single count. This rearrangement joins TRBV25-1 to TRBJ1-6, with D maybe TRBD1 (5 bases). The CDR3 runs to 13 residues. Trimming cost V 3 bases and J 7 bases, with 7 bases left between them. Germline assignment: CDR1 MGHDK and CDR2 SYGVNS. CDR3 loop: CASSDPGNSPLHF. As DNA, the CDR3 is TGTGCCAGCAGTGACCCAGGGAATTCACCCCTCCACTTT.

This chain connects TRBV5-4 to TRBJ2-3, with 9 bases lining up with TRBD2. CDR3 length: 17 amino acids. After removal of 2 bases from V and 3 bases from J, the junction contained 10 bases not matched to a gene. CDR1 and CDR2 from the germline V gene are SGHNT and YYREEE (reference sequence). The CDR3 sequence: CASSFGLAGRSTDTQYF. For the CDR3, the DNA is TGTGCCAGCAGCTTTGGCCTAGCGGGAAGGTCAACAGATACGCAGTATTTT.

This chain links TRBV27 with TRBJ1-1; no clear D gene. With 5 bases removed from V and 2 bases from J, the gap between germline ends came to 15 bases. CDR3 length: 15 residues. Per the germline V gene, CDR1 is MNHEY and CDR2 is SMNVEV (reference sequence). This CDR3 is CASSPLSRGNTEAFF. The CDR3 region has the DNA TGTGCCAGCAGTCCCCTAAGTCGGGGTAACACTGAAGCTTTCTTT.

The rearrangement links TRBV23-1 to TRBJ1-5; D is undetermined. TRBV23-1 is an ORF for which the function is uncertain. Trimming took 8 bases from V and 5 from J, leaving 13 bases between them. The CDR3 is 13 residues long. Written as DNA, the CDR3 is TGCGCCAGCCTTCGACGCGGGCATCAGCCCCAGCATTTT. It codes for CASLRRGHQPQHF.

V gene TRBV10-3 combines with J gene TRBJ1-5; D gene unclear. The CDR3 has 14 residues. Trimming pared 2 bases from V and 2 bases from J, leaving 7 bases between. Germline V gene sequence: CDR1 ENHRY, CDR2 SYGVKD. This chain's CDR3 is CAISEAGGNQPQHF. Written as DNA, the CDR3 is TGTGCCATCAGTGAGGCGGGCGGCAATCAGCCCCAGCATTTT.

The table lists this clonotype with a few counts. The chain has TRBV5-6 and TRBJ2-3, with 7 bases fitting TRBD2. V dropped 4 bases and J dropped 1; count of bases not matched to a gene: 9. Germline values: CDR1 SGHDT, CDR2 YYEEEE. This CDR3 spans 16 amino acids. In nucleotides, the CDR3 is TGTGCCAGCAGCCCCGGGGGGATGTTTCGCACAGATACGCAGTATTTT. Encoded protein: CASSPGGMFRTDTQYF. The entire variable domain, with the rest obtained from reference TRBV5-6 and TRBJ2-3, is as follows: DAGVTQSPTHLIKTRGQQVTLRCSPKSGHDTVSWYQQALGQGPQFIFQYYEEEERQRGNFPDRFSGHQFPNYSSELNVNALLLGDSALYLCASSPGGMFRTDTQYFGPGTRLTVL.

This clonotype was counted only a few times. The V and J genes are TRBV19 and TRBJ2-7; D is ambiguous. The CDR3 length is 11 residues. Per the germline V gene, CDR1 is LNHDA and CDR2 is SQIVND (reference sequence). Trimming took 8 bases from V and 3 from J, leaving 8 bases between them. CDR3 nucleotides: TGTGCCAGTGGACCGTACTACGAGCAGTACTTC. Translated, it gives CASGPYYEQYF.

This clonotype turned up a few times. The chain recombines TRBV10-3 with TRBJ2-5; a possible D gene is TRBD2 (6 bases). CDR1 and CDR2 from the germline V gene are ENHRY and SYGVKD. The CDR3 spans 14 residues. Trimming shortened V by 4 bases and J by 5 bases, and 14 bases separated the two germline ends. CDR3 sequence (DNA): TGTGCCATCAGTGGGGATAGCGGCAGGGAGACCCAGTACTTC. Protein product: CAISGDSGRETQYF.

In its sample, this clonotype was seen a few times. V and J are TRBV12-3 or TRBV12-4 and TRBJ1-6; D is uncertain. Trimming left V 3 bases short and J 9 bases short, with 12 bases between. The CDR3 has 14 residues. The CDR3 loop is CASSFASSGSPLHF. CDR3 sequence (DNA): TGTGCCAGCAGTTTTGCTTCTTCGGGTTCACCCCTCCACTTT.

The chain employs TRBV7-4 and TRBJ1-1; tentative D call: TRBD1 (5 bases). CDR1 and CDR2 from the germline V gene are SGHVT and SQSDAQ. Trimming removed 4 bases at V and 5 bases at J, with 11 bases between. The CDR3 loop spans 13 amino acids. As DNA, the CDR3 is TGTGCCAGCAGCTCCACAGGTATAACTGAAGCTTTCTTT. Translation: CASSSTGITEAFF.

The V gene is TRBV5-1, the J gene TRBJ2-5; 10 bases align to TRBD2. The length of the CDR3 is 16 residues. Germline V lookup: CDR1 SGHRS, CDR2 YFSETQ. With 4 bases clipped from V and 3 bases from J, the junction kept 9 bases outside the gene matches. In nucleotides, the CDR3 is TGCGCCAGCAGCGGGGTAGCGGGAGGCCCCGAAGAGACCCAGTACTTC. Translating it yields CASSGVAGGPEETQYF.

The chain is built from TRBV11-2 and TRBJ2-3; 11 bases are shared with TRBD2. J lost 6 bases, V lost 4 bases, and 12 bases had no gene match. This CDR3 is 17 amino acids long. Germline V gene data show CDR1 as SGHAT and CDR2 as FQNNGV. The CDR3 reads CASSSVAGGPSGDTQYF. As DNA, the CDR3 is TGTGCCAGCAGCTCGGTAGCGGGGGGGCCCTCTGGGGATACGCAGTATTTT. Filled out from reference TRBV11-2 and TRBJ2-3, the complete variable domain reads EAGVAQSPRYKIIEKRQSVAFWCNPISGHATLYWYQQILGQGPKLLIQFQNNGVVDDSQLPKDRFSAERLKGVDSTLKIQPAKLEDSAVYLCASSSVAGGPSGDTQYFGPGTRLTVL.

This clonotype turned up a few times. This chain connects TRBV6-5 to TRBJ2-5; D remains ambiguous. The germline V and J ends were trimmed by 0 bases and 2 bases, with 7 bases remaining between them. CDR3 length equals 14 residues. In germline, CDR1 is MNHEY, CDR2 SVGAGI. CDR3 in DNA: TGTGCCAGCAGTTACTCGATGAAACAAGAGACCCAGTACTTC. Amino acids: CASSYSMKQETQYF.

This rearrangement joins TRBV6-8 to TRBJ2-3; D unresolved. Trimming pared 5 bases from V and 2 bases from J, leaving 11 bases between. This CDR3 has 14 amino acids. Germline-derived CDR1 and CDR2 are MNHGY and SAAAGT. The DNA of the CDR3 is TGTGCCAGCAGTCCCTATGGGCCCACAGATACGCAGTATTTT. Encoded protein: CASSPYGPTDTQYF.

The chain links TRBV20-1 to TRBJ1-5, with 7 bases aligning to TRBD1. V dropped 1 base and J dropped 4; count of bases not matched to a gene: 4. The CDR3 extends over 14 amino acids. CDR1 is DFQATT, CDR2 SNEGSKA, per germline (reference sequence). CDR3 in DNA: TGCAGTGCTAGAGTGTGGGACAGAAATCAGCCCCAGCATTTT. Amino acids: CSARVWDRNQPQHF.

A few counts support this clonotype. This chain uses TRBV4-1 with TRBJ2-1, with D hard to call. Germline V gives CDR1 MGHRA, CDR2 YSYEKL. V lost 1 base to trimming and J lost 5 bases, with 12 bases between them. The CDR3 is 15 residues long. CDR3 in amino acids: CASSQVGIANNEQFF. The CDR3 DNA sequence: TGCGCCAGCAGCCAAGTAGGGATTGCAAACAATGAGCAGTTCTTC.

This clonotype was detected only a few times. This chain links TRBV7-8 with TRBJ2-7, with 7 nucleotides matching TRBD1. The germline CDR1 and CDR2 sequences are SGHVS and FQNEAQ. Trimming took 5 bases from V and 5 from J; bases not matched to a gene: 9. The CDR3 extends over 14 amino acids. The CDR3 is CASSTRQGIHEQYF. In DNA form, the CDR3 reads TGTGCCAGCAGCACTCGACAGGGAATCCACGAGCAGTACTTC.

This chain uses TRBV7-6 with TRBJ1-3, with 7 bases identical to TRBD1. The CDR3 runs to 15 residues. The V gene end was trimmed by 6 bases and the J gene end by 0 bases; junction bases not matched to a gene: 5. The germline gives CDR1 SGHVS, CDR2 FNYEAQ. CDR3 region: CASRPGQYSGNTIYF. In nucleotides, the CDR3 is TGTGCCAGCAGGCCGGGACAGTACTCTGGAAACACCATATATTTT.

This chain links TRBV7-7 with TRBJ1-2; 9 positions match TRBD1. This CDR3 region has 17 residues. V was clipped by 4 bases and J by 5 bases; unmatched bases: 14. Germline-derived CDR1 and CDR2 are SSHAT and FNYEAQ (reference sequence). CDR3 residues: CASSSRDRAPSLYGYTF. As DNA, the CDR3 is TGTGCCAGCAGCTCCAGGGACAGGGCGCCAAGTTTGTATGGCTACACCTTC. Full variable domain (remainder filled in from reference TRBV7-7 and TRBJ1-2): GAGVSQSPRYKVTKRGQDVTLRCDPISSHATLYWYQQALGQGPEFLTYFNYEAQPDKSGLPSDRFSAERPEGSISTLTIQRTEQRDSAMYRCASSSRDRAPSLYGYTFGSGTRLTVV.

V and J are TRBV29-1 and TRBJ2-1, with 8 bases that match TRBD1. The CDR3 is 15 amino acids. J gave up 4 bases and V 6 bases, and 11 bases lay outside the gene matches. Per the germline V gene, CDR1 is SQVTM and CDR2 is ANQGSEA. The CDR3: CSVTGGTFTYNEQFF. DNA for the CDR3: TGCAGCGTAACAGGGGGGACCTTCACTTACAATGAGCAGTTCTTC.

The V and J genes are TRBV12-3 or TRBV12-4 and TRBJ2-7; TRBD2 matches 8 bases. The J segment lost 4 bases and the V segment lost 6 bases, leaving 8 bases of the junction unmatched. The CDR3 contains 14 residues. CDR3 loop: CASRYSGRAYEQYF. DNA of the CDR3: TGTGCCAGCAGATATTCCGGGAGGGCGTACGAGCAGTACTTC.

V and J are TRBV5-1 and TRBJ2-7; D uncertain. Germline V gene lookup returns CDR1 SGHRS and CDR2 YFSETQ. V dropped 1 base and J dropped 2 bases, with 10 bases sitting between them. CDR3 size: 14 residues. The CDR3 here is CASSLYAGTYEQYF. Here the CDR3 DNA reads TGCGCCAGCAGCTTGTATGCAGGAACCTACGAGCAGTACTTC. Full variable domain (outside the CDR3, taken from reference TRBV5-1 and TRBJ2-7): KAGVTQTPRYLIKTRGQQVTLSCSPISGHRSVSWYQQTPGQGLQFLFEYFSETQRNKGNFPGRFSGRQFSNSRSEMNVSTLELGDSALYLCASSLYAGTYEQYFGPGTRLTVT.

The genes are TRBV5-1 and TRBJ2-1; 8 nucleotides match TRBD2. This CDR3 is built from 15 residues. Germline assignment: CDR1 SGHRS and CDR2 YFSETQ. Trimming removed 1 base from V and 6 bases from J; junction bases left unmatched: 6. DNA of the CDR3: TGCGCCAGCAGCTTGCAAGGGACTAGTGGCAATGAGCAGTTCTTC. This codes for CASSLQGTSGNEQFF.

This clonotype has only a few counts. The genes are TRBV7-7 and TRBJ1-4; D gene unclear. Per germline, CDR1 SSHAT and CDR2 FNYEAQ (reference sequence). There are 15 residues in the CDR3. Deletions cut 5 bases from V and 8 bases from J, with 18 bases between. The CDR3 coding sequence is TGTGCCAGCAGCGCCCCAGTGCGATACGACGAAAAACTGTTTTTT. This translates into CASSAPVRYDEKLFF.

The chain links TRBV7-2 to TRBJ2-3; 13 bases line up with TRBD2. The V gene's germline CDR1 is SGHTA and CDR2 FQGNSA. The V segment lost 2 bases and the J segment 7 bases; nucleotides outside the gene matches: 24. The CDR3 runs 22 residues. The CDR3 DNA reads as TGTGCCAGCAGCTTACCCCCTTACACTAGCGGGAGGGCCGCATCCCCAGTAAATACGCAGTATTTT. It encodes CASSLPPYTSGRAASPVNTQYF.

The chain joins TRBV28 to TRBJ1-4; D is ambiguous. This CDR3 comprises 15 residues. Germline CDR1 reads MDHEN; CDR2 reads SYDVKM. V lost 5 bases, J lost 0 bases, and 10 bases lay in between. CDR3 nucleotide sequence: TGTGCCAGCAGTCTCGGACGATCAACTAATGAAAAACTGTTTTTT. Protein sequence: CASSLGRSTNEKLFF.

This clonotype was seen more than once but under ten times. The V call is TRBV7-2, the J call TRBJ2-7, with 11 bases matching TRBD1. Germline trimming cut 5 bases from V and 2 bases from J; bases unmatched to any gene: 8. In germline, CDR1 is SGHTA, CDR2 FQGNSA. The length of the CDR3 is 16 residues. In nucleotides, the CDR3 is TGTGCCAGCAGCATATCTTCGGGACAGGGGGCCTACGAGCAGTACTTC. The encoded protein is CASSISSGQGAYEQYF.

The chain's CDR3 is CSVVWGPGYTF. The DNA of the CDR3 is TGCAGCGTTGTCTGGGGTCCTGGCTACACCTTC. The V gene is TRBV29-1, the J gene TRBJ1-2; no reliable D call. Trimming took off 4 bases at V and 7 bases at J, with 10 bases between the two ends. The length of the CDR3 is 11 residues. Germline lookup yields CDR1 SQVTM and CDR2 ANQGSEA.